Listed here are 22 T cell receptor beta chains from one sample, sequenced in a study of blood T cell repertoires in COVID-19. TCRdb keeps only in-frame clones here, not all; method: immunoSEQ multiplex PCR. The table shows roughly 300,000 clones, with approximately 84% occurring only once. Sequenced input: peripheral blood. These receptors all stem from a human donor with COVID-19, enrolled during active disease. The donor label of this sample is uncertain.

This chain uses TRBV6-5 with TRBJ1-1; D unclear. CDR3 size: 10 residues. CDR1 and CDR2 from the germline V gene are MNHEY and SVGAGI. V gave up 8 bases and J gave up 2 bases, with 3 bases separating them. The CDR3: CASLNTEAFF. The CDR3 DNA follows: TGTGCCAGCTTAAACACTGAAGCTTTCTTT.

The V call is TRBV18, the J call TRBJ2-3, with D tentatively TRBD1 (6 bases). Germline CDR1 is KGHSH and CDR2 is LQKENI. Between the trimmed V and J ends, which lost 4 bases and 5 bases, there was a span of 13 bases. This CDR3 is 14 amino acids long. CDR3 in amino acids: CASSRVQGGDTQYF. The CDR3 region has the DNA TGTGCCAGCTCACGAGTACAGGGTGGAGATACGCAGTATTTT. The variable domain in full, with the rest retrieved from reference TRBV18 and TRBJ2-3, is NAGVMQNPRHLVRRRGQEARLRCSPMKGHSHVYWYRQLPEEGLKFMVYLQKENIIDESGMPKERFSAEFPKEGPSILRIQQVVRGDSAAYFCASSRVQGGDTQYFGPGTRLTVL.

This CDR3 reads CASRLSLAGGTDTQYF. The DNA for the CDR3 is TGTGCCAGCAGGCTTTCCCTAGCGGGGGGCACAGATACGCAGTATTTT. V and J are TRBV7-2 and TRBJ2-3; 10 bases align to TRBD2. The CDR3 has 16 amino acids. Trimming cost V 6 bases and J 1 base; bases outside gene matches: 7. Germline V gives CDR1 SGHTA, CDR2 FQGNSA.

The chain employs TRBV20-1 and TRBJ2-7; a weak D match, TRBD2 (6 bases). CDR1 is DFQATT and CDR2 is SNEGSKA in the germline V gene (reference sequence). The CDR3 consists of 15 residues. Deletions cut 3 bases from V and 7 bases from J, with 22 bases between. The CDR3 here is CSASDTGTGLEEQYF. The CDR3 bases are TGCAGTGCTAGTGACACCGGGACTGGGCTAGAAGAGCAGTACTTC.

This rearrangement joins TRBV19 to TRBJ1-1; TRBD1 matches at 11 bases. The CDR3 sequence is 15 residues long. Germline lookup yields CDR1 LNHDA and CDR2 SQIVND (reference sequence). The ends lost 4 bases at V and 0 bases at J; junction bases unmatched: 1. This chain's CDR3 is CASSKGQGVNTEAFF. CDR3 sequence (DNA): TGTGCCAGTAGTAAGGGACAGGGGGTGAACACTGAAGCTTTCTTT. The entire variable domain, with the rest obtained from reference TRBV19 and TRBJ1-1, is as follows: DGGITQSPKYLFRKEGQNVTLSCEQNLNHDAMYWYRQDPGQGLRLIYYSQIVNDFQKGDIAEGYSVSREKKESFPLTVTSAQKNPTAFYLCASSKGQGVNTEAFFGQGTRLTVV.

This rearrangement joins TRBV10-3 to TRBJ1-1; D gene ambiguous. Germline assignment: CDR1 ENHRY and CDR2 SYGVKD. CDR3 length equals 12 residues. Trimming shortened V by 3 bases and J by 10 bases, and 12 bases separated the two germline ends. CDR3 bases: TGTGCCATCAGTGACGGTCGACAAAGAGCTTTCTTT. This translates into CAISDGRQRAFF.

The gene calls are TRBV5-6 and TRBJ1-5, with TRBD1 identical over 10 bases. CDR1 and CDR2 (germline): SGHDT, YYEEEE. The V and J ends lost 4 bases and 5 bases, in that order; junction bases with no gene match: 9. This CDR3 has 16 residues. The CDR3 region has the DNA TGTGCCAGCAGCAGCAATCGACAGGGGGCGTATCAGCCCCAGCATTTT. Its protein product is CASSSNRQGAYQPQHF.

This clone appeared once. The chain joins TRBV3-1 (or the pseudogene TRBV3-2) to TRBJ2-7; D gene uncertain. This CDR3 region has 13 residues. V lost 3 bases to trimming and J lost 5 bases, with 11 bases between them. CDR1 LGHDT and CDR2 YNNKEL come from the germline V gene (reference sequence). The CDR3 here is CASSHKSTHEQYF. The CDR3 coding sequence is TGTGCCAGCAGCCACAAATCTACCCACGAGCAGTACTTC.

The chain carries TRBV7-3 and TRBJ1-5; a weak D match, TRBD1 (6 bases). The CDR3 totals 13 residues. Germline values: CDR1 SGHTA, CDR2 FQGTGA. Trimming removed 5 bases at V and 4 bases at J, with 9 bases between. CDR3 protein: CASSPDRNQPQHF. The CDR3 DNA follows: TGTGCCAGCAGCCCCGACAGGAATCAGCCCCAGCATTTT.

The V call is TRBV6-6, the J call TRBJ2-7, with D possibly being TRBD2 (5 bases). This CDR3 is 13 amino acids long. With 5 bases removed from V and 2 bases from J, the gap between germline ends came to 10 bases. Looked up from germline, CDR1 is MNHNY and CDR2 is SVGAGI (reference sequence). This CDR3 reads CASSVGSPYEQYF. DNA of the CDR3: TGTGCCAGCAGTGTAGGGAGCCCCTACGAGCAGTACTTC.

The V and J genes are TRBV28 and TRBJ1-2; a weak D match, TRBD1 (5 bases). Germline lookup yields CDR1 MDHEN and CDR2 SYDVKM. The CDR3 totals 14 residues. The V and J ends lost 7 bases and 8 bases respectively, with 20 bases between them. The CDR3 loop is CASTEGAYPAGYTF. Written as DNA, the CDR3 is TGTGCCAGCACCGAAGGGGCCTACCCGGCGGGCTACACCTTC.

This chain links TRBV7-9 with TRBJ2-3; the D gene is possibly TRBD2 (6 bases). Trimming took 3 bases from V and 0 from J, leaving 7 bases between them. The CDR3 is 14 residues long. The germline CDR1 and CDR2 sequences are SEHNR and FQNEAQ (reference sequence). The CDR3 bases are TGTGCCAGCAGCTTCGGAGGGAGCACAGATACGCAGTATTTT. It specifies CASSFGGSTDTQYF.

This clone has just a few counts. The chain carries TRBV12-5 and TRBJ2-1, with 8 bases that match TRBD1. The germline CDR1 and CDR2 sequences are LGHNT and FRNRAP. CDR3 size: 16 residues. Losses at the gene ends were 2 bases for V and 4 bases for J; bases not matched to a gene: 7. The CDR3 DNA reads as TGTGCTAGTGGTTTGATTGGCCAGGGGGCGTACAATGAGCAGTTCTTC. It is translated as CASGLIGQGAYNEQFF.

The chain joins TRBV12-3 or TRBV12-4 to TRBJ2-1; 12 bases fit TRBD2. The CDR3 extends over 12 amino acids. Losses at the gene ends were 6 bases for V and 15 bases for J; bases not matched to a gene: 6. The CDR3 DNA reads TGTGCCAGCAGCCTACTAGCGGGAGGTCGGTTCTTC. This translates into CASSLLAGGRFF.

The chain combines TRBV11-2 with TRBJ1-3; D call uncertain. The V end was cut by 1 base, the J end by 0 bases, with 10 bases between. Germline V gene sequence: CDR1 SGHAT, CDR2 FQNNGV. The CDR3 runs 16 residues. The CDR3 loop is CASSLALYSSGNTIYF. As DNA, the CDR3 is TGTGCCAGCAGCTTAGCGCTATACTCCTCTGGAAACACCATATATTTT.

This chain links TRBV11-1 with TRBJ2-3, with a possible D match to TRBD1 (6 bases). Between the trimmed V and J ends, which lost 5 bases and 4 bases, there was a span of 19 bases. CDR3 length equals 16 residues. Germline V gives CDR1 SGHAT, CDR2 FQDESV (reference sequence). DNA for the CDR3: TGTGCCAGCAGCCCTGGGACACCTGGCAGGGCAGATACGCAGTATTTT. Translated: CASSPGTPGRADTQYF.

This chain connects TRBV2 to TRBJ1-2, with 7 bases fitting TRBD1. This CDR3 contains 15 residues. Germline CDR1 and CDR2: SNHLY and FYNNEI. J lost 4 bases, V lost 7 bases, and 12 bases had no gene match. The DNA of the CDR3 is TGTGCCAGCACCCCCACTGGGGGACAGTCCTATGGCTACACCTTC. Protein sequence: CASTPTGGQSYGYTF. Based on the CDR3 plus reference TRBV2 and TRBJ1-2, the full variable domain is EPEVTQTPSHQVTQMGQEVILRCVPISNHLYFYWYRQILGQKVEFLVSFYNNEISEKSEIFDDQFSVERPDGSNFTLKIRSTKLEDSAMYFCASTPTGGQSYGYTFGSGTRLTVV.

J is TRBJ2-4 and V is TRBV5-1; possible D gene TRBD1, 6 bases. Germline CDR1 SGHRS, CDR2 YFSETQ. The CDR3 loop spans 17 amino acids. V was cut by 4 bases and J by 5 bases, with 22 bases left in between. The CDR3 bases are TGCGCCAGCAGCCCTGGAGTCCGGGACATCTACGAAAACATTCAGTACTTC. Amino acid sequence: CASSPGVRDIYENIQYF. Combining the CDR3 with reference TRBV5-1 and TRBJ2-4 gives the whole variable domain KAGVTQTPRYLIKTRGQQVTLSCSPISGHRSVSWYQQTPGQGLQFLFEYFSETQRNKGNFPGRFSGRQFSNSRSEMNVSTLELGDSALYLCASSPGVRDIYENIQYFGAGTRLSVL.

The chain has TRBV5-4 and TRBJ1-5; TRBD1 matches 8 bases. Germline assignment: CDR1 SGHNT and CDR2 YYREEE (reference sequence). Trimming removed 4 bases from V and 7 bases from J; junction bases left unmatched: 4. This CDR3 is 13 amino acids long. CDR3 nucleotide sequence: TGTGCCAGCAGCCCAGGGGGCGACCAGCCCCAGCATTTT. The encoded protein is CASSPGGDQPQHF.

Written as DNA, the CDR3 is TGCGCCAGCAGCCCCAACCGGGACATCTCCTCTGGAAACACCATATATTTT. Translating it yields CASSPNRDISSGNTIYF. The chain carries TRBV5-1 and TRBJ1-3; possibly TRBD1 for D (6 bases). With 4 bases removed from V and 0 bases from J, the gap between germline ends came to 17 bases. The CDR3 runs 17 residues. Germline loops: CDR1 SGHRS, CDR2 YFSETQ.

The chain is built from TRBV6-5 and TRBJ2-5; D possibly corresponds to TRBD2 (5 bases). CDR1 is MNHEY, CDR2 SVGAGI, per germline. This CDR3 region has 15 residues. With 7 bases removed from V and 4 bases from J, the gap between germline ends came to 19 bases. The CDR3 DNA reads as TGTGCCAGCACCCATGCACGGGGAAGTGGAGAGACCCAGTACTTC. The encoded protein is CASTHARGSGETQYF.

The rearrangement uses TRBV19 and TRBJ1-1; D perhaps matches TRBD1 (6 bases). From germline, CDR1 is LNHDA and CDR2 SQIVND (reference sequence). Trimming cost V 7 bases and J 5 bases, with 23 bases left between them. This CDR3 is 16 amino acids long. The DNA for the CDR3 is TGTGCCAGTACCTCCCCACCACGGGGGGCGCCGACTGAAGCTTTCTTT. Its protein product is CASTSPPRGAPTEAFF.